A single sample gave rise to the 8 T cell receptor beta chains below, sequenced in a study of regulatory and conventional T cells in RAG deficiency. Regulatory T cells were sorted from blood as CD4+ CD25-high CD127-low cells. The method was immunoSEQ multiplex PCR; TCRdb's version includes in-frame clones alone and lacks a portion of them. The data hold roughly 20,000 clones, with roughly 89% observed a single time. This sample also appeared in a second study, on regulatory T cells. From that report: Amplification used 52 TRBV primers and 13 TRBJ primers.

Input material: Tregs sorted from blood. The origin of the receptors is a human donor in good health.

The rearrangement links TRBV11-3 to TRBJ1-3, with 7 bases that match TRBD1. In germline, CDR1 is SGHNT, CDR2 YENEEA. The CDR3 runs to 15 residues. The V and J ends lost 5 bases and 2 bases, in that order; junction bases with no gene match: 6. The CDR3 DNA reads TGTGCCAGCAGCCAACAGGGGTTGGCTGGAAACACCATATATTTT. It is translated as CASSQQGLAGNTIYF.

In the case of this clone: Distinct nucleotide sequences in the sample also encode this CDR3. V and J are TRBV19 and TRBJ1-1, with 7 bases lining up with TRBD1. Germline-derived CDR1 and CDR2 are LNHDA and SQIVND (reference sequence). This CDR3 is 15 amino acids long. V trimming: 5 bases; J trimming: 2 bases; junction bases outside the gene matches: 8. CDR3 DNA sequence: TGTGCCAGTAGTGTCAGGGGGTGGGGCAACACTGAAGCTTTCTTT. Protein product: CASSVRGWGNTEAFF.

The rearrangement links TRBV19 to TRBJ2-5, with D possibly being TRBD1 (6 bases). Between the trimmed V and J ends, which lost 5 bases and 7 bases, there was a span of 20 bases. Germline CDR1 reads LNHDA; CDR2 reads SQIVND (reference sequence). CDR3 length: 15 residues. The CDR3 sequence is CASSATGTPSGTQYF. CDR3 in DNA: TGTGCCAGTAGTGCGACCGGGACACCTTCTGGGACCCAGTACTTC.

The rearrangement links TRBV5-1 to TRBJ2-5; D is unresolved. V lost 2 bases, J lost 3 bases, and 17 bases lay in between. There are 16 residues in the CDR3. Germline V gives CDR1 SGHRS, CDR2 YFSETQ. The CDR3 spells CASSLGPTSQEETQYF. The DNA of the CDR3 is TGCGCCAGCAGCTTAGGCCCCACCTCCCAAGAAGAGACCCAGTACTTC. Drawing the rest from reference TRBV5-1 and TRBJ2-5, the complete variable domain is KAGVTQTPRYLIKTRGQQVTLSCSPISGHRSVSWYQQTPGQGLQFLFEYFSETQRNKGNFPGRFSGRQFSNSRSEMNVSTLELGDSALYLCASSLGPTSQEETQYFGPGTRLLVL.

The chain combines TRBV5-1 with TRBJ2-1, with a possible D match to TRBD2 (5 bases). This CDR3 is built from 13 residues. Germline V gene data show CDR1 as SGHRS and CDR2 as YFSETQ. The V and J ends lost 0 bases and 7 bases respectively, with 8 bases between them. The CDR3 nucleotides read TGCGCCAGCAGCTTGGCCCCGGGGAATGAGCAGTTCTTC. Protein product: CASSLAPGNEQFF.

The J gene is TRBJ2-2, the V gene TRBV30, with D perhaps TRBD1 or TRBD2 (5 bases each). With 0 bases removed from V and 6 bases from J, the gap between germline ends came to 14 bases. The CDR3 totals 15 residues. CDR1 and CDR2 from the germline V gene are GTSNPN and SVGIG (reference sequence). The CDR3 DNA is TGTGCCTGGAGTGTGAGGGGCGCGTCGGCCGGGGAGCTGTTTTTT. It yields the protein CAWSVRGASAGELFF.

The CDR3 coding sequence is TGTGCCAGCAGGACCATTCGGACAGGGGGCCTTAGAGCTTTCTTT. This translates into CASRTIRTGGLRAFF. The chain recombines TRBV28 with TRBJ1-1; 11 bases match TRBD1. Germline-derived CDR1 and CDR2 are MDHEN and SYDVKM. This CDR3 is 15 amino acids long. Trimming cost V 6 bases and J 10 bases; bases outside gene matches: 13.

The rearrangement uses TRBV6-1 and TRBJ1-2; D possibly corresponds to TRBD1 (6 bases). This CDR3 comprises 11 residues. The germline V gene encodes CDR1 MNHNS and CDR2 SASEGT. V lost 7 bases and J 4 bases, leaving 7 bases between the germline ends. CDR3 loop: CASTRGYGYTF. Written as DNA, the CDR3 is TGTGCCAGCACCAGGGGCTATGGCTACACCTTC.